The 12 T cell receptor beta chains in this list originate from one sample, sequenced in a study of blood T cell repertoires in COVID-19. Assay used: immunoSEQ multiplex PCR; TCRdb lists only in-frame clones, some missing. The repertoire includes 400,000 to 550,000 clones, approximately 90% of them detected once, and around 4.5% sits in the top ten. The specimen was peripheral blood. The source is a woman under 40 with acute or convalescent COVID-19.

The chain joins TRBV21-1 to TRBJ2-1; the table names TRBD2, a call not compared with the DNA. TRBV21-1 is a recognized pseudogene. This CDR3 is built from 13 residues. The CDR3 nucleotides read TGTGCCAGCAGCTCTGGGGGGTTTGATGAGCAGTTCTTC. It codes for CASSSGGFDEQFF.

The rearrangement joins TRBV5-1 to TRBJ2-2, with D tentatively TRBD1 (5 bases). CDR3 length: 16 residues. CDR1 is SGHRS, CDR2 YFSETQ, per germline. The V and J ends lost 0 bases and 2 bases respectively, with 11 bases between them. The CDR3 spells CASSLGRVDNTGELFF. The CDR3 coding sequence is TGCGCCAGCAGCTTGGGCAGGGTCGACAACACCGGGGAGCTGTTTTTT.

This chain connects TRBV9 to TRBJ1-1; D perhaps matches TRBD1 (5 bases). There are 15 residues in the CDR3. Trimming shortened V by 2 bases and J by 0 bases, and 11 bases separated the two germline ends. Germline V CDR1 and CDR2: SGDLS, YYNGEE. CDR3 amino acids: CASSVGGTVNTEAFF. For the CDR3, the DNA is TGTGCCAGCAGCGTCGGGGGTACCGTGAACACTGAAGCTTTCTTT.

A few counts support this clone. The rearrangement joins TRBV11-2 to TRBJ1-6; a possible D gene is TRBD1 (6 bases). Trimming took 2 bases from V and 10 from J, leaving 12 bases between them. The germline gives CDR1 SGHAT, CDR2 FQNNGV. CDR3 size: 14 residues. The CDR3 loop is CASSLHQQGSPLHF. The CDR3 DNA is TGTGCCAGCAGCTTACATCAACAGGGCTCACCCCTCCACTTT. Full variable domain (remainder filled in from reference TRBV11-2 and TRBJ1-6): EAGVAQSPRYKIIEKRQSVAFWCNPISGHATLYWYQQILGQGPKLLIQFQNNGVVDDSQLPKDRFSAERLKGVDSTLKIQPAKLEDSAVYLCASSLHQQGSPLHFGNGTRLTVT.

This clone was counted a single time. The chain uses TRBV28 and TRBJ2-1; possibly TRBD2 for D (7 bases). Looked up from germline, CDR1 is MDHEN and CDR2 is SYDVKM. The CDR3 consists of 13 residues. With 7 bases removed from V and 9 bases from J, the gap between germline ends came to 16 bases. CDR3 sequence reads: CASNGGPHLEQFF. CDR3 sequence (DNA): TGTGCCAGCAACGGGGGGCCACACCTTGAGCAGTTCTTC.

The V call is TRBV13, the J call TRBJ2-1; no firm D call. CDR1 is PRHDT and CDR2 is FYEKMQ in the germline V gene (reference sequence). This CDR3 comprises 15 residues. Trimming stripped 5 bases from V and 0 bases from J, with 11 bases between. CDR3 coding DNA: TGTGCCAGCAGCCACGGAGTTCCCTCCTACAATGAGCAGTTCTTC. It yields the protein CASSHGVPSYNEQFF. Variable domain in full (rest from reference TRBV13 and TRBJ2-1): AAGVIQSPRHLIKEKRETATLKCYPIPRHDTVYWYQQGPGQDPQFLISFYEKMQSDKGSIPDRFSAQQFSDYHSELNMSSLELGDSALYFCASSHGVPSYNEQFFGPGTRLTVL.

The chain recombines TRBV6-5 with TRBJ2-7; 8 positions match TRBD1. J was trimmed by 1 base and V by 6 bases; bases with no gene match: 2. Per germline, CDR1 MNHEY and CDR2 SVGAGI. This CDR3 comprises 13 residues. CDR3 amino acids: CASRRTGSYEQYF. The CDR3 coding sequence is TGTGCCAGCAGACGGACAGGGTCCTACGAGCAGTACTTC.

The rearrangement uses TRBV7-8 and TRBJ1-1; TRBD1 matches at 7 bases. V lost 1 base and J lost 7; bases outside the gene matches: 3. The CDR3 loop spans 13 amino acids. Germline V gene data show CDR1 as SGHVS and CDR2 as FQNEAQ. CDR3: CASSLDRDSEAFF. For the CDR3, the DNA is TGTGCCAGCAGCTTAGATCGGGACAGTGAAGCTTTCTTT.

The rearrangement joins TRBV11-2 to TRBJ1-5; 9 bases align to TRBD1. V trimming: 0 bases; J trimming: 0 bases; junction bases outside the gene matches: 12. In germline, CDR1 is SGHAT, CDR2 FQNNGV. This CDR3 region has 20 residues. In DNA form, the CDR3 reads TGTGCCAGCAGCTTAGAGGTTGGACAGGGGAGTGCTTCTAGCAATCAGCCCCAGCATTTT. Translated, it gives CASSLEVGQGSASSNQPQHF. The full variable domain, its missing parts supplied by reference TRBV11-2 and TRBJ1-5, is EAGVAQSPRYKIIEKRQSVAFWCNPISGHATLYWYQQILGQGPKLLIQFQNNGVVDDSQLPKDRFSAERLKGVDSTLKIQPAKLEDSAVYLCASSLEVGQGSASSNQPQHFGDGTRLSIL.

V is TRBV11-2 and J is TRBJ2-7; D perhaps matches TRBD1 (6 bases). The V gene's germline CDR1 is SGHAT and CDR2 FQNNGV. This CDR3 region has 17 residues. The V end was cut by 5 bases, the J end by 0 bases, with 20 bases between. CDR3 bases: TGTGCCAGCAGCCCCCGGGTGGGGGCGGCGCCCTCCTACGAGCAGTACTTC. Translating gives CASSPRVGAAPSYEQYF.

The J gene is TRBJ2-7, the V gene TRBV19; 11 bases are a match to TRBD1. CDR1 is LNHDA and CDR2 is SQIVND in the germline V gene (reference sequence). Trimming removed 4 bases from V and 7 bases from J; junction bases left unmatched: 3. CDR3 length equals 13 residues. CDR3 protein: CASSTGTGGEQYF. CDR3 DNA: TGTGCCAGTAGTACCGGGACAGGGGGAGAGCAGTACTTC. Complete variable domain (other parts from reference TRBV19 and TRBJ2-7): DGGITQSPKYLFRKEGQNVTLSCEQNLNHDAMYWYRQDPGQGLRLIYYSQIVNDFQKGDIAEGYSVSREKKESFPLTVTSAQKNPTAFYLCASSTGTGGEQYFGPGTRLTVT.

The chain joins TRBV20-1 to TRBJ2-7, with TRBD1 matching 7 bases. The CDR3 is 14 amino acids. V shed 3 bases, J shed 0 bases, and the junction held 5 bases outside the gene matches. CDR1 DFQATT and CDR2 SNEGSKA come from the germline V gene (reference sequence). The CDR3 loop is CSASKGARSYEQYF. In DNA form, the CDR3 reads TGCAGTGCTAGTAAGGGGGCCCGCTCCTACGAGCAGTACTTC.